Sequencing of this TCR beta chain was carried out in a study of cytomegalovirus exposure and HLA in healthy donors. Study background: It was reported in a later analysis that the 100 to 150 validation repertoires used the same platform as the 650 to 800 first-cohort repertoires.

Some clones are missing from TCRdb's copy, which holds only in-frame ones; the method was immunoSEQ multiplex PCR. The data contain more than 50,000 clones, roughly 91% of them seen just once; the ten biggest clones take up around 2.2%. This CDR3 has 14 residues. The germline V gene encodes CDR1 MDHEN and CDR2 SYDVKM. With 5 bases removed from V and 7 bases from J, the gap between germline ends came to 14 bases. This clonotype was sampled from a woman younger than 45 in good health and CMV-seronegative. Material for sequencing was PBMCs. The chain couples TRBV28 to TRBJ1-4; D remains ambiguous. CDR3: CASSPYSGGEKLFF. The CDR3 DNA is TGTGCCAGCAGTCCCTATTCAGGTGGTGAAAAACTGTTTTTT. Full variable domain (missing parts from reference TRBV28 and TRBJ1-4): DVKVTQSSRYLVKRTGEKVFLECVQDMDHENMFWYRQDPGLGLRLIYFSYDVKMKEKGDIPEGYSVSREKKERFSLILESASTNQTSMYLCASSPYSGGEKLFFGSGTQLSVL.